The sequence of this T cell receptor beta chain was determined in a study of T-cell reconstitution after alpha-beta-depleted transplantation in children. The study, taken as a whole, reports: It was reported that alpha-beta T cells came from several hundred expanded graft clones (about two months after transplant). T-cell counts and diversity at one year post-transplant came mainly from newly produced T cells.

This clonotype was counted at least ten times. Its antigen remains unknown. The authors prepared the TCRbeta library with unique molecular identifiers. MiXCR, applied by TCRdb to the PCR reads, yields one record per CDR3 protein. The sample contains 400,000 to 550,000 distinct CDR3 sequences, 10% to 13% of which appear only once. The specimen was PBMCs, collected before TCRalphabeta/CD19-depleted stem cell transplant. This TCR was recovered from a child between 2 and 9 years old with inherited bone marrow failure, due to receive a stem cell transplant.

CDR3: CASSLQGDVALHF. CDR3 bases: TGTGCCAGCAGTTTACAGGGTGATGTGGCCCTCCACTTT. This chain joins TRBV12-3 or TRBV12-4 and TRBJ1-6, with D tentatively TRBD1 (5 bases). The V and J ends lost 2 bases and 14 bases respectively, with 13 bases between them. The CDR3 contains 13 residues.